The next 5 T cell receptor beta chains were all read from a single sample in a study of blood T cell repertoires in COVID-19. Here immunoSEQ multiplex PCR was the method, and the copy in TCRdb shows in-frame clones only, minus some. The sample consists of 250,000 to 350,000 clones, approximately 86% of them appearing once. Sequencing input: peripheral blood. These receptors were collected from a woman aged 50 to 60 who had recovered from COVID-19.

The V call is TRBV10-3, the J call TRBJ2-6, with 7 bases fitting TRBD1. The V gene end was trimmed by 6 bases and the J gene end by 0 bases; junction bases not matched to a gene: 5. CDR3 length equals 16 residues. The germline CDR1 and CDR2 sequences are ENHRY and SYGVKD. Here the CDR3 DNA reads TGTGCCATCAGCGGACAGGCGAGCTCTGGGGCCAACGTCCTGACTTTC. Translation: CAISGQASSGANVLTF.

The V and J genes are TRBV5-4 and TRBJ1-5, with 8 bases aligning to TRBD1. Germline values: CDR1 SGHNT, CDR2 YYREEE (reference sequence). This CDR3 is built from 17 residues. J gave up 1 base and V 4 bases, and 10 bases lay outside the gene matches. CDR3 in amino acids: CASSPEPTGASNQPQHF. The CDR3 nucleotides read TGTGCCAGCAGCCCGGAGCCGACAGGGGCGAGCAATCAGCCCCAGCATTTT.

This rearrangement joins TRBV30 to TRBJ1-4, with TRBD1 matching over 7 bases. With 5 bases clipped from V and 8 bases from J, the junction kept 5 bases outside the gene matches. The CDR3 covers 12 residues. Germline CDR1 is GTSNPN and CDR2 is SVGIG (reference sequence). The CDR3 sequence: CAWEGGGEKLFF. The CDR3 coding sequence is TGTGCCTGGGAAGGGGGCGGGGAAAAACTGTTTTTT.

V gene TRBV5-1 combines with J gene TRBJ2-7; 7 bases match TRBD2. Germline V gene lookup returns CDR1 SGHRS and CDR2 YFSETQ. CDR3 size: 15 residues. The V segment lost 3 bases and the J segment 7 bases; nucleotides outside the gene matches: 13. Here the CDR3 DNA reads TGCGCCAGCAGCTCTGACCCCGGGGAGGGGTGGGAGCAGTACTTC. Protein sequence: CASSSDPGEGWEQYF.

CDR3 coding DNA: TGCGCCAGCAGTGAGTTACGACAAACTGGGAATGAGCAGTTCTTC. As protein: CASSELRQTGNEQFF. This chain connects TRBV10-2 to TRBJ2-1, with D unresolved. Germline V gives CDR1 WSHSY, CDR2 SAAADI. The CDR3 runs to 15 residues. The ends were cut back, 1 base at V and 7 bases at J, with 14 bases in the middle.